This passage covers 14 T cell receptor beta chains from one sample sequenced in a study of pediatric ulcerative colitis. Clones were read by immunoSEQ multiplex PCR, and TCRdb kept only the in-frame ones, dropping some. Among approximately 40,000 clones listed, 75% were seen once. Rectal tissue came from one to two pinch biopsies taken at colonoscopy. The sequenced sample consisted of gut tissue. These TCRs come from a boy between 10 and 17 years old with severe ulcerative colitis.

The V call is TRBV4-1, the J call TRBJ2-2; D may be TRBD2 (5 bases). This CDR3 contains 17 residues. V was trimmed by 0 bases and J by 0 bases, leaving 11 bases between them. CDR1 MGHRA and CDR2 YSYEKL come from the germline V gene. The CDR3 nucleotides are TGCGCCAGCAGCCAAGATCACGCGACTACGAACACCGGGGAGCTGTTTTTT. As protein: CASSQDHATTNTGELFF.

V usage is TRBV9 and J usage is TRBJ2-3, with 8 bases lining up with TRBD2. J lost 2 bases, V lost 3 bases, and 5 bases had no gene match. Germline lookup yields CDR1 SGDLS and CDR2 YYNGEE. The CDR3 has 15 amino acids. The CDR3 region has the DNA TGTGCCAGCAGCGGGGGACTAGTGAACACAGATACGCAGTATTTT. It is translated as CASSGGLVNTDTQYF. Together with reference TRBV9 and TRBJ2-3, the CDR3 gives the full variable domain: DSGVTQTPKHLITATGQRVTLRCSPRSGDLSVYWYQQSLDQGLQFLIQYYNGEERAKGNILERFSAQQFPDLHSELNLSSLELGDSALYFCASSGGLVNTDTQYFGPGTRLTVL.

This clone was detected a few times. As DNA, the CDR3 is TGCAGTGCTAGACCGGACACTGAAGCTTTCTTT. Its translation: CSARPDTEAFF. The chain is built from TRBV20-1 and TRBJ1-1; D not resolved. The CDR3 is 11 residues long. Germline loops: CDR1 DFQATT, CDR2 SNEGSKA (reference sequence). Trimming pared 2 bases from V and 3 bases from J, leaving 4 bases between.

This rearrangement joins TRBV4-2 to TRBJ1-1; 7 nucleotides agree with TRBD1. V shed 4 bases and J 7 bases; nucleotides not matched to a gene: 9. The CDR3 is 14 residues long. Germline loops: CDR1 LGHNA, CDR2 YNFKEQ. CDR3 sequence reads: CASSPLLGGNEAFF. As DNA, the CDR3 is TGTGCCAGCAGCCCTTTATTAGGGGGCAATGAAGCTTTCTTT.

The rearrangement uses TRBV27 and TRBJ2-7; 7 bases align to TRBD1. Germline V gives CDR1 MNHEY, CDR2 SMNVEV (reference sequence). This CDR3 contains 15 residues. V gave up 0 bases and J gave up 5 bases; unmatched junction bases: 7. The CDR3 spells CASSLSTGPGNEQYF. CDR3 DNA sequence: TGTGCCAGCAGTTTATCGACAGGGCCGGGGAACGAGCAGTACTTC.

The CDR3 bases are TGTGCCAGCAGCTTAGGCAGAGGACCACACAATGAGCAGTTCTTC. Amino acid sequence: CASSLGRGPHNEQFF. V is TRBV13 and J is TRBJ2-1; D gene ambiguous. Trimming pared 0 bases from V and 5 bases from J, leaving 11 bases between. The CDR3 extends over 15 amino acids. Germline V gene sequence: CDR1 PRHDT, CDR2 FYEKMQ (reference sequence).

The V and J genes are TRBV7-8 and TRBJ2-1; 8 nucleotides line up with TRBD2. From germline, CDR1 is SGHVS and CDR2 FQNEAQ. CDR3 length equals 16 residues. V dropped 5 bases and J dropped 1; count of bases not matched to a gene: 7. The CDR3 here is CASSPERGSSYNEQFF. CDR3 in DNA: TGTGCCAGCAGCCCGGAGCGGGGGTCTTCCTACAATGAGCAGTTCTTC.

V usage is TRBV7-2 and J usage is TRBJ2-1; the D gene could be TRBD1 or TRBD2 (6 bases each). CDR3 length equals 15 residues. V dropped 3 bases and J dropped 0 bases, with 9 bases sitting between them. CDR1 is SGHTA and CDR2 is FQGNSA in the germline V gene. Here the CDR3 DNA reads TGTGCCAGCAGCTTGGGGGGCCTCTCCTACAATGAGCAGTTCTTC. Protein: CASSLGGLSYNEQFF.

V gene TRBV5-1 combines with J gene TRBJ2-2; 9 positions match TRBD1. V dropped 3 bases and J dropped 4; count of bases not matched to a gene: 10. The CDR3 loop spans 17 amino acids. Germline CDR1 is SGHRS and CDR2 is YFSETQ. The DNA of the CDR3 is TGCGCCAGCAGCTCCTCCTTGGACAGGGGCGGCACCGGGGAGCTGTTTTTT. This translates into CASSSSLDRGGTGELFF.

This clone came up once. The chain carries TRBV2 and TRBJ2-1; TRBD1 aligns across 9 bases. The CDR3 is 13 residues long. V gave up 10 bases and J gave up 4 bases; unmatched junction bases: 5. Germline V lookup: CDR1 SNHLY, CDR2 FYNNEI. Here the CDR3 DNA reads TGTGCCACAGACAGGGGGGTTTACAATGAGCAGTTCTTC. Amino acid sequence: CATDRGVYNEQFF. The full variable domain, in which reference TRBV2 and TRBJ2-1 provide the parts outside the CDR3, is EPEVTQTPSHQVTQMGQEVILRCVPISNHLYFYWYRQILGQKVEFLVSFYNNEISEKSEIFDDQFSVERPDGSNFTLKIRSTKLEDSAMYFCATDRGVYNEQFFGPGTRLTVL.

The V call is TRBV19, the J call TRBJ1-6, with D perhaps TRBD1 (6 bases). Germline V gene lookup returns CDR1 LNHDA and CDR2 SQIVND (reference sequence). V was clipped by 5 bases and J by 8 bases, with 19 bases between them. The CDR3 is 16 residues long. The DNA for the CDR3 is TGTGCCAGTAGTCGCAAGCCGGGGGCAGGACATTCACCCCTCCACTTT. Its translation is CASSRKPGAGHSPLHF.

V and J are TRBV19 and TRBJ1-3, with D possibly TRBD1 on 6 matching bases. This CDR3 region has 14 residues. V was pared by 10 bases and J by 2 bases, with 15 bases between. Germline assignment: CDR1 LNHDA and CDR2 SQIVND (reference sequence). In DNA form, the CDR3 reads TGTGCCACCGGTAAACAGGGAGCTGGAAACACCATATATTTT. This encodes CATGKQGAGNTIYF.

The genes are TRBV7-9 and TRBJ2-7; the D gene is possibly TRBD2 (7 bases). Trimming cost V 5 bases and J 1 base, with 15 bases left between them. The germline gives CDR1 SEHNR, CDR2 FQNEAQ (reference sequence). The CDR3 runs 15 residues. The CDR3 sequence is CASSRGAGASYEQYF. DNA of the CDR3: TGTGCCAGCAGCCGGGGGGCAGGGGCTTCCTACGAGCAGTACTTC.

The rearrangement links TRBV11-3 to TRBJ2-7, with a possible D match to TRBD2 (5 bases). Trimming shortened V by 4 bases and J by 2 bases, and 15 bases separated the two germline ends. This CDR3 is 15 amino acids long. Germline V CDR1 and CDR2: SGHNT, YENEEA. The chain's CDR3 is CASSSTRTQPYEQYF. In nucleotides, the CDR3 is TGTGCCAGCAGCTCAACTAGGACGCAGCCCTACGAGCAGTACTTC.